This T cell receptor (beta chain) was captured by sequencing in a study of blood T cell repertoires in COVID-19. Germline CDR1 reads SGHRS; CDR2 reads YFSETQ. The ends were cut back, 1 base at V and 0 bases at J, with 13 bases in the middle. The CDR3 sequence is 16 residues long. Data came from immunoSEQ multiplex PCR; TCRdb stores just in-frame clones and leaves some out. The data show around 300,000 clones, about 89% seen once. The V call is TRBV5-1, the J call TRBJ1-1; TRBD1 might be the D (5 bases). The sequenced sample was PBMCs or T cells enriched from blood (not recorded which). The source of this sequence is a woman in her 30s who had recovered from COVID-19. CDR3 in DNA: TGCGCCAGCAGCTTGCCCTGGGGCAGCCTGAACACTGAAGCTTTCTTT. Encoded protein: CASSLPWGSLNTEAFF. Variable domain in full (rest from reference TRBV5-1 and TRBJ1-1): KAGVTQTPRYLIKTRGQQVTLSCSPISGHRSVSWYQQTPGQGLQFLFEYFSETQRNKGNFPGRFSGRQFSNSRSEMNVSTLELGDSALYLCASSLPWGSLNTEAFFGQGTRLTVV.